A selection of T cell receptor beta chains follows, all from one sample in a study of control samples from healthy donors and cancer patients. TCRdb keeps only in-frame clones here, not all; method: immunoSEQ multiplex PCR. The sample includes some 160,000 clones, roughly nine tenths of them seen just once. Sequencing was done on a sample of blood. All receptors come from a man aged 25-45 years in good health. Both conserved end residues are part of each CDR3. Fields, in order: V gene, clone size, D gene, J gene, CDR3 DNA, CDR3 protein. A D gene is named only where the DNA matches it firmly. Size values are once, few and many counts, or a class for expanded clones, and some rows have none.

V: TRBV6-5
size: once
D: TRBD1
J: TRBJ1-3
DNA: TGTGCCAGCACCGACAGGGCGGGAAACACCATATATTTT
CDR3: CASTDRAGNTIYF

V: TRBV15
size: -
D: -
J: TRBJ2-7
DNA: TGTGCCACCAGCAGAGAAACAGGCCTTGCTTACGAGCAGTACTTC
CDR3: CATSRETGLAYEQYF

V: TRBV24-1
size: few
D: -
J: TRBJ1-6
DNA: TGTGCCACAACAAGGTTCTCAGGGATTCGTTCACCCCTCCACTTT
CDR3: CATTRFSGIRSPLHF

V: TRBV4-3
size: -
D: -
J: TRBJ1-2
DNA: TGCGCCAGCAGCCAAGATAGGGGGAACTATGGCTACACCTTC
CDR3: CASSQDRGNYGYTF

V: TRBV10-2
size: -
D: -
J: TRBJ1-1
DNA: TGCGCCAGCTTCCCTCGGGGGGGGACGATGGAAGCTTTCTTT
CDR3: CASFPRGGTMEAFF

V: TRBV9
size: -
D: TRBD2
J: TRBJ2-4
DNA: TGTGCCAGCAGCGTAGAGGGCGGGGGAGTAGATCTAGCCAAAAACATTCAGTACTTC
CDR3: CASSVEGGGVDLAKNIQYF

V: TRBV19
size: -
D: -
J: TRBJ2-7
DNA: TGTGCCAGTAGTATGACTGGGGCCTACGAGCAGTACTTC
CDR3: CASSMTGAYEQYF

V: TRBV15
size: -
D: -
J: TRBJ1-4
DNA: TGTGCCACCCAAACGGGGGGGCGGCGAGGTGAAAAACTGTTTTTT
CDR3: CATQTGGRRGEKLFF

V: TRBV19
size: -
D: TRBD1
J: TRBJ1-5
DNA: TGTGCCAGTAGTATCCAGGGGGCGCGGGGCAATCAGCCCCAGCATTTT
CDR3: CASSIQGARGNQPQHF

V: TRBV24-1
size: -
D: -
J: TRBJ2-3
DNA: TGTGCCACCAGTGAAGCACCAGGACAACTGCACCGGGGAGATACGCAGTATTTT
CDR3: CATSEAPGQLHRGDTQYF

V: TRBV19
size: -
D: -
J: TRBJ1-5
DNA: TGTGCCAGTAGTATAGTTACGTATCAGCCCCAGCATTTT
CDR3: CASSIVTYQPQHF

V: TRBV9
size: -
D: TRBD1
J: TRBJ2-2
DNA: TGTGCCAGCAGTCGACAGGGGGGAATCACCGGGGAGCTGTTTTTT
CDR3: CASSRQGGITGELFF

V: TRBV19
size: -
D: -
J: TRBJ2-2
DNA: TGTGCCAGTACCATGGTCGACACCGGGGAGCTGTTTTTT
CDR3: CASTMVDTGELFF

V: TRBV6-2/TRBV6-3
size: -
D: -
J: TRBJ2-1
DNA: TGTGCCAGCAGTTACGGAGCGGGTCTGTTCTTC
CDR3: CASSYGAGLFF

V: TRBV19
size: -
D: -
J: TRBJ2-7
DNA: TGTGCCAGTAGTATCGGGCGCGGGACCTACGAGCAGTACTTC
CDR3: CASSIGRGTYEQYF

V: TRBV9
size: -
D: TRBD2
J: TRBJ2-4
DNA: TGTGCCAGCAGCGTCGACCCCTTAGCGGGGAGGGTAAACATTCAGTACTTC
CDR3: CASSVDPLAGRVNIQYF

V: TRBV18
size: once
D: -
J: TRBJ1-2
DNA: TGTGCCAGCTCGCACCGGGACGCAGGCTACACCTTC
CDR3: CASSHRDAGYTF

V: TRBV12-3/TRBV12-4
size: -
D: -
J: TRBJ2-7
DNA: TGTGCCAGCAGTTTCAACGGTGTCTACGAGCAGTACTTC
CDR3: CASSFNGVYEQYF

V: TRBV5-5
size: once
D: -
J: TRBJ2-7
DNA: TGTGCCAGCAGCTTGGATTACAGGATCCCCTACGAGCAGTACTTC
CDR3: CASSLDYRIPYEQYF

V: TRBV5-1
size: once
D: -
J: TRBJ2-5
DNA: TGCGCCAGCAGCTCGACGCACAGGGGGGGATACCAAGAGACCCAGTACTTC
CDR3: CASSSTHRGGYQETQYF

V: TRBV10-3
size: -
D: TRBD2
J: TRBJ2-1
DNA: TGTGCCATCGGGGCGGGGGTGGACAATGAGCAGTTCTTC
CDR3: CAIGAGVDNEQFF

V: TRBV9
size: -
D: -
J: TRBJ2-7
DNA: TGTGCCAGCAGCGTAGGTGGAGGGTTGGAAGAGCAGTACTTC
CDR3: CASSVGGGLEEQYF

V: TRBV7-2
size: -
D: -
J: TRBJ2-7
DNA: TGTGCCAGCAGCTTACAGGCCTCCCGGGGCGAGCAGTACTTC
CDR3: CASSLQASRGEQYF

V: TRBV5-1
size: -
D: -
J: TRBJ1-1
DNA: TGCGCCAGCAGCTTGAGCGCGGGAACTGCCACTGAAGCTTTCTTT
CDR3: CASSLSAGTATEAFF

V: TRBV4-1
size: -
D: -
J: TRBJ2-3
DNA: TGCGCCAGCAGCCAAGAACGGGATGCGGGATCGGTTACGCAGTATTTT
CDR3: CASSQERDAGSVTQYF

V: TRBV11-3
size: -
D: -
J: TRBJ2-7
DNA: TGTGCCAGCAGCTTACCAGGTCCCTACGAGCAGTACTTC
CDR3: CASSLPGPYEQYF

V: TRBV24-1
size: -
D: -
J: TRBJ1-1
DNA: TGTGCCACCAGTGACCCCACCAGGGGATCTGAAGCTTTCTTT
CDR3: CATSDPTRGSEAFF

V: TRBV9
size: -
D: TRBD1
J: TRBJ1-2
DNA: TGTGCCAGCAGCGTCGGACAGGTTAAGAGTCTAGATGGCTACACCTTC
CDR3: CASSVGQVKSLDGYTF

V: TRBV7-9
size: -
D: -
J: TRBJ2-4
DNA: TGTGCCAGCAGTTCCCAATTAGCCAAAAACATTCAGTACTTC
CDR3: CASSSQLAKNIQYF

V: TRBV19
size: -
D: TRBD1
J: TRBJ1-5
DNA: TGTGCCAGTAGTATAGATCCGGGACAGAAGATGAGCAATCAGCCCCAGCATTTT
CDR3: CASSIDPGQKMSNQPQHF

V: TRBV25-1
size: -
D: -
J: TRBJ1-1
DNA: TGTGCCAGCAGTGAATATGCCAGGACTGAAGCTTTCTTT
CDR3: CASSEYARTEAFF

V: TRBV7-2
size: -
D: -
J: TRBJ1-2
DNA: TGTGCCAGCAGCTTAGGTCTTCCCGTCTATGGCTACACCTTC
CDR3: CASSLGLPVYGYTF

V: TRBV28
size: -
D: TRBD1
J: TRBJ2-7
DNA: TGTGCCAGCAGTTTGGCAGGGGGCATTATCCACGAGCAGTACTTC
CDR3: CASSLAGGIIHEQYF

V: TRBV5-6
size: -
D: TRBD1
J: TRBJ1-1
DNA: TGTGCCAGCAGCTTTCGACAGGGGGCGCAGGCTGAAGCTTTCTTT
CDR3: CASSFRQGAQAEAFF

V: TRBV7-9
size: -
D: -
J: TRBJ1-4
DNA: TGTGCCAGCAGCTTAGACCGGGTCCTACCGGGAGAAAAACTGTTTTTT
CDR3: CASSLDRVLPGEKLFF

V: TRBV30
size: -
D: -
J: TRBJ2-7
DNA: TGTGCCTGGACTACACCACCCTACGAGCAGTACTTC
CDR3: CAWTTPPYEQYF

V: TRBV3-1/TRBV3-2
size: -
D: TRBD2
J: TRBJ2-1
DNA: TGTGCCAGCAGCCAAGTATGCCTAGCGGGGGGGCAATTCTACAATGAGCAGTTCTTC
CDR3: CASSQVCLAGGQFYNEQFF

V: TRBV4-1
size: -
D: -
J: TRBJ1-1
DNA: TGCGCCAGCAGCGCCCGGGACGGGATAGAAGCTTTCTTT
CDR3: CASSARDGIEAFF

V: TRBV10-3
size: once
D: -
J: TRBJ2-2
DNA: TGTGCCACATCGGCGGGACGGAACACCGGGGAGCTGTTTTTT
CDR3: CATSAGRNTGELFF

V: TRBV18
size: -
D: TRBD1
J: TRBJ2-7
DNA: TGTGCCAGCTCACTCGGACAGGGTTCGACCGAGCAGTACTTC
CDR3: CASSLGQGSTEQYF